These T cell receptor beta chains were read from a single sample in a study of blood T cell repertoires in COVID-19. Only in-frame clones appear in the TCRdb table, and some are missing; sequencing was by immunoSEQ multiplex PCR. This table has 150,000 to 200,000 clones, 60% to 80% appearing once. Sequencing was performed on peripheral blood. Every receptor here comes from a woman aged 70-85 years with acute or convalescent COVID-19. The CDR3 runs from the conserved cysteine through the conserved F or W. D genes are given only for firm matches. A row's size may be missing; if present it is once, few, many or a size class.

cdr3_length clone_size d_call j_call v_call cdr3_nt cdr3_aa
15 NA TRBD2 TRBJ2-7 TRBV28 TGTGCCAGCAGCCCCGGGGGAGGGGAGTACTACGAGCAGTACTTC CASSPGGGEYYEQYF
15 NA TRBD2 TRBJ2-1 TRBV19 TGTGCCAGTAGTCCGACTAGCGGAGAATACAATGAGCAGTTCTTC CASSPTSGEYNEQFF
13 NA NA TRBJ2-7 TRBV7-2 TGTGCCAGCAGCTTAGTGCCGTACACCGAGCAGTACTTC CASSLVPYTEQYF
16 NA NA TRBJ2-5 TRBV6-1 TGTGCCAGCAGTGAACCTCTAGAAGAACCGGAAGAGACCCAGTACTTC CASSEPLEEPEETQYF
14 NA NA TRBJ1-2 TRBV7-9 TGTGCCAGCATCAGACAAGGGGAAGACTATGGCTACACCTTC CASIRQGEDYGYTF
15 few TRBD2 TRBJ2-3 TRBV4-1 TGCGCCAGCAGTCTAGCGGGAGGGCCATCAGATACGCAGTATTTT CASSLAGGPSDTQYF
13 NA NA TRBJ1-2 TRBV27 TGTGCCAGCAGTTTAACAGCCAGCTATGGCTACACCTTC CASSLTASYGYTF
14 NA TRBD2 TRBJ2-1 TRBV3-1/TRBV3-2 TGTGCCACCGGACTAGCGGGATCTAAGAATGAGCAGTTCTTC CATGLAGSKNEQFF
14 NA TRBD2 TRBJ2-2 TRBV30 TGTGCCTGGAGGCGACTAGCGGGTGCCGGGGAGCTGTTTTTT CAWRRLAGAGELFF
15 NA NA TRBJ1-1 TRBV6-1 TGTGCCAGCAGTGAATCCCTTTTCCTGAACACTGAAGCTTTCTTT CASSESLFLNTEAFF
16 NA NA TRBJ2-1 TRBV7-8 TGTGCCAGCAGCACCCTCGGGGGAGTGGTGGTTTATGAGCAGTTCTTC CASSTLGGVVVYEQFF
15 NA NA TRBJ2-2 TRBV19 TGTGCCAGTAGTATAGCCAATACCAGGGCCGGGGAGCTGTTTTTT CASSIANTRAGELFF
16 few NA TRBJ2-2 TRBV3-1/TRBV3-2 TGTGCCAGCAGCCCTTCCGGCGGGGCGAACACCGGGGAGCTGTTTTTT CASSPSGGANTGELFF
11 NA NA TRBJ2-1 TRBV20-1 TGCAGTGCTAGTCCAACTTTTGGGCAGTTCTTC CSASPTFGQFF
15 few NA TRBJ2-7 TRBV5-6 TGTGCCAGCAGCTATAGACTAGTTGCCCCTAACGAGCAGTACTTC CASSYRLVAPNEQYF
13 NA TRBD1 TRBJ1-2 TRBV27 TGTGCCAGCAGCTACCTGGACAGGGTAGGCTACACCTTC CASSYLDRVGYTF
17 many NA TRBJ2-5 TRBV6-1 TGTGCCAGCAGTGAAGGAAGGACAGTCGGTTCCCAAGAGACCCAGTACTTC CASSEGRTVGSQETQYF
14 few NA TRBJ2-7 TRBV11-3 TGTGCCAGCAGCTTAAATGCGGGGATCCGCGAGCAGTACTTC CASSLNAGIREQYF
14 NA NA TRBJ2-1 TRBV7-2 TGTGCCAGCAGCTCCCTTTATCAGGGAGGTGAGCAGTTCTTC CASSSLYQGGEQFF
15 NA TRBD1 TRBJ1-5 TRBV5-1 TGCGCCAGCAGCGCCTCCTCAGGGGGTGGTCAGCCCCAGCATTTT CASSASSGGGQPQHF
12 NA NA TRBJ2-3 TRBV7-9 TGTGCCAGCAGTCCAGGTTGGGATACGCAGTATTTT CASSPGWDTQYF
15 NA NA TRBJ1-6 TRBV2 TGTGCCAGCAGTTCCCAGGGCTCCTATAATTCACCCCTCCACTTT CASSSQGSYNSPLHF
15 few TRBD2 TRBJ2-1 TRBV5-5 TGTGCCAGCACATCTTCAGGACTAGCGGGCCAGGGGGAGTTCTTC CASTSSGLAGQGEFF
14 NA TRBD2 TRBJ2-5 TRBV5-1 TGCGCCAGCAGCTTGGCGCTAGCGGGAGAGACCCAGTACTTC CASSLALAGETQYF
21 NA TRBD2 TRBJ2-2 TRBV4-2 TGTGCCAGCAGCCGAAGCCTCGGGACTAGCGGGAGCGTGGGGAACACCGGGGAGCTGTTTTTT CASSRSLGTSGSVGNTGELFF
17 NA TRBD2 TRBJ2-5 TRBV15 TGTGCCACCAGCAGACCTTTAGCGGGAGGCCTACAAGAGACCCAGTACTTC CATSRPLAGGLQETQYF
14 NA NA TRBJ2-7 TRBV11-2 TGTGCCAGCAGCCAAACGTGGGCTAGCAACGAGCAGTACTTC CASSQTWASNEQYF
12 NA TRBD1 TRBJ1-1 TRBV12-3/TRBV12-4 TGTGCCAGCAACCAGGGGGGCCTTAGGGCTTTCTTT CASNQGGLRAFF
15 NA NA TRBJ1-4 TRBV25-1 TGTGCCAGCAGGCCCCCGGGACTCAGTAATGAAAAACTGTTTTTT CASRPPGLSNEKLFF
14 NA NA TRBJ1-1 TRBV5-6 TGTGCCAGCAGCATACAGGGCAGTGGTACTGAAGCTTTCTTT CASSIQGSGTEAFF
17 few TRBD1 TRBJ1-5 TRBV2 TGTGCCAGCAGTGCGCTCCGGACAGGGTTCGGCAATCAGCCCCAGCATTTT CASSALRTGFGNQPQHF
15 few NA TRBJ2-7 TRBV5-4 TGTGCCAGCAGCTTGGGTACAGGGTATTCCTACGAGCAGTACTTC CASSLGTGYSYEQYF
11 NA NA TRBJ1-2 TRBV20-1 TGCAGTGCTAGATCCCCAGGGGGCTACACCTTC CSARSPGGYTF
16 few TRBD2 TRBJ2-1 TRBV5-1 TGCGCCAGCAGCCCTCCGACTAGCTCGACCTACAATGAGCAGTTCTTC CASSPPTSSTYNEQFF
13 NA TRBD1 TRBJ1-1 TRBV29-1 TGCAGCGTGGAACAGGGGTTCCCTGGTGAAGCTTTCTTT CSVEQGFPGEAFF
13 NA NA TRBJ1-4 TRBV10-3 TGTGCCATCAGTGAGTACAGGGCGGAAAAACTGTTTTTT CAISEYRAEKLFF
15 NA NA TRBJ1-1 TRBV4-2 TGTGCCAGCAGCCAAGAGGGGGCCATGAACACTGAAGCTTTCTTT CASSQEGAMNTEAFF
14 NA NA TRBJ2-5 TRBV5-1 TGCGCCAGCAGCTTGCTGGCAGGTGGAGGGGCCCAGTACTTC CASSLLAGGGAQYF
15 once TRBD2 TRBJ2-7 TRBV11-1 TGTGCCAGCAGGGAAACCGTAGCGGGGAAGTACGAGCAGTACTTC CASRETVAGKYEQYF
15 NA TRBD1 TRBJ2-3 TRBV6-6 TGTGCCAGCAGTGAGAATACAGGGGGCGCAGATACGCAGTATTTT CASSENTGGADTQYF
17 NA NA TRBJ2-3 TRBV3-1/TRBV3-2 TGTGCCAGCAGCCAAAACCCCACAGGGCCAAGGACAGATACGCAGTATTTT CASSQNPTGPRTDTQYF
17 NA TRBD1 TRBJ1-1 TRBV19 TGTGCCAGTAGTACTACCCCGACAGGGCTCAGAAACACTGAAGCTTTCTTT CASSTTPTGLRNTEAFF
14 once TRBD1 TRBJ1-1 TRBV5-6 TGTGCCAGCAGCTACCGGGACAGGGGACGAGAAGCTTTCTTT CASSYRDRGREAFF
15 many NA TRBJ1-5 TRBV9 TGTGCCAGCAGCCTAGCCCCGGGTGGCAATCAGCCCCAGCATTTT CASSLAPGGNQPQHF
15 NA NA TRBJ1-5 TRBV15 TGTGCCACCAGCCGTACCCCGACAGTTGATCAGCCCCAGCATTTT CATSRTPTVDQPQHF
13 many NA TRBJ2-7 TRBV7-9 TGTGCCAGCAGCTTAGTATCCAGTTACGAGCAGTACTTC CASSLVSSYEQYF